A single T cell receptor beta chain is shown here with its context. Its cognate antigen is unknown. Assay: immunoSEQ multiplex PCR; the TCRdb copy retains only in-frame clones and omits some. The sample holds roughly 10,000 clones, around 87% seen once. This sample's time point: cycle 4 day 1 (C4D1), after five to seven weeks of nivolumab. Relapse was seen in all patients after autologous stem cell transplantation, and brentuximab vedotin exposure was variable. This sample stems from a study of PD-1 blockade in classical Hodgkin lymphoma. Points from the study as a whole: Relapsed/refractory patients reportedly had the lowest baseline TCR diversity, below newly diagnosed patients, who were below healthy donors.

With 10 bases removed from V and 0 bases from J, the gap between germline ends came to 7 bases. The CDR3 contains 12 residues. Germline V gives CDR1 MDHEN, CDR2 SYDVKM. The source material was peripheral blood mononuclear cells (PBMCs), sampled before the fourth cycle of nivolumab. V and J are TRBV28 and TRBJ1-5; D remains unclear. This sequence originates from a human donor with classical Hodgkin lymphoma. CDR3: CAISSSNQPQHF. For the CDR3, the DNA is TGTGCCATTTCATCTAGCAATCAGCCCCAGCATTTT.